This record concerns one T cell receptor beta chain sequence. This entry comes from a study of cytomegalovirus exposure and HLA in healthy donors. Study at large: Genotyping of 400 or so donors showed that 80% to 85% belonged to the Caucasian-associated ancestry cluster.

Samples came from healthy bone marrow donors. Use of 60 Vbeta and 13 Jbeta primers characterized the PCR. Repertoires were generated with immunoSEQ multiplex PCR, while TCRdb's copy carries only in-frame clones and drops some. Among fewer than 250,000 clones listed, roughly nine tenths were seen once. Trimming took off 0 bases at V and 6 bases at J, with 15 bases between the two ends. Germline V CDR1 and CDR2: GTSNPN, SVGIG (reference sequence). The CDR3 has 14 amino acids. Sequencing used PBMCs. V is TRBV30 and J is TRBJ2-7; a possible D gene is TRBD1 (5 bases). The receptor's source is a boy aged 2-9 years in good health and CMV-seronegative. The DNA of the CDR3 is TGTGCCTGGAGTGTAAGGGTGCAGGGCGGCGAGCAGTACTTC. This codes for CAWSVRVQGGEQYF.